The 26 T cell receptor beta chains given below trace back to one sample, sequenced in a study of radiation and T cells in renal cell carcinoma. Time point indicated: baseline pretreatment blood. As to treatment: 15 Gy SBRT to primary tumor, nephrectomy 4 weeks later. Produced via immunoSEQ multiplex PCR; TCRdb's table is partial and in-frame only. The table shows 130,000 or so clones, with more than 70% occurring only once. Source: blood, taken from a patient whose treatment included radiotherapy and nephrectomy. All receptors come from a woman aged 45-59 years with renal cell carcinoma.

This chain links TRBV5-1 with TRBJ2-2, with D possibly TRBD2 on 5 matching bases. This CDR3 spans 15 amino acids. V lost 4 bases, J lost 7 bases, and 17 bases lay in between. CDR1 is SGHRS and CDR2 is YFSETQ in the germline V gene. The CDR3, as DNA: TGCGCCAGCAGCATACTCAGTCAAGGAGGCGGGGAGCTGTTTTTT. Its protein is CASSILSQGGGELFF.

The CDR3 loop is CSAELDRTQYF. The CDR3 DNA reads as TGCAGTGCCGAACTGGACCGTACGCAGTATTTT. The J gene is TRBJ2-3, the V gene TRBV20-1; D gene uncertain. V was shortened by 6 bases and J by 8 bases, with 12 bases between the two germline ends. CDR3 length equals 11 residues. Germline V gene sequence: CDR1 DFQATT, CDR2 SNEGSKA (reference sequence).

The V gene is TRBV4-1, the J gene TRBJ2-5, with 8 bases aligning to TRBD1. The CDR3 is made up of 17 amino acids. J was trimmed by 4 bases and V by 3 bases; bases with no gene match: 13. Germline assignment: CDR1 MGHRA and CDR2 YSYEKL. CDR3 bases: TGCGCCAGCAGCCACCCTAAAGGACAGGGATACCGAGAGACCCAGTACTTC. It codes for CASSHPKGQGYRETQYF.

The chain couples TRBV19 to TRBJ1-6, with D hard to call. The CDR3 spans 16 residues. Trimming pared 4 bases from V and 6 bases from J, leaving 16 bases between. Germline V CDR1 and CDR2: LNHDA, SQIVND (reference sequence). The chain's CDR3 is CASSNGIYVGNSPLHF. DNA of the CDR3: TGTGCCAGTAGTAACGGGATTTACGTGGGTAATTCACCCCTCCACTTT.

This clone was observed a single time. At the DNA level, this CDR3 is encoded by other sequences in the same sample as well. This chain joins TRBV5-1 and TRBJ2-5; TRBD1 might be the D (6 bases). The CDR3 runs 13 residues. Trimming removed 0 bases at V and 4 bases at J, with 7 bases between. In germline, CDR1 is SGHRS, CDR2 YFSETQ. CDR3 loop: CASSLGGGETQYF. Here the CDR3 DNA reads TGCGCCAGCAGCTTGGGAGGGGGAGAGACCCAGTACTTC.

This clone was seen more than once but under ten times. V is TRBV4-1 and J is TRBJ1-2; maybe TRBD1 (5 bases). CDR1 is MGHRA, CDR2 YSYEKL, per germline. V gave up 2 bases and J gave up 2 bases, with 9 bases separating them. The CDR3 sequence is 14 residues long. CDR3 sequence (DNA): TGCGCCAGCAGCCAATACGGGGGGAACTATGGCTACACCTTC. It is translated as CASSQYGGNYGYTF.

The chain has TRBV2 and TRBJ2-3, with TRBD1 as a possible D gene (5 bases). Germline V gene data show CDR1 as SNHLY and CDR2 as FYNNEI. The CDR3 contains 16 residues. Trimming cost V 3 bases and J 3 bases, with 16 bases left between them. In DNA form, the CDR3 reads TGTGCCAGCAGTGACCTCCGTCAGGGCCTGACAGATACGCAGTATTTT. It is translated as CASSDLRQGLTDTQYF.

J is TRBJ2-3 and V is TRBV20-1, with D possibly TRBD1 on 5 matching bases. Germline V gene sequence: CDR1 DFQATT, CDR2 SNEGSKA (reference sequence). The CDR3 runs to 10 residues. Trimming pared 6 bases from V and 4 bases from J, leaving 5 bases between. Here the CDR3 reads CSAGPDTQYF. DNA of the CDR3: TGCAGTGCGGGGCCAGATACGCAGTATTTT.

The rearrangement uses TRBV18 and TRBJ1-4; possible D gene TRBD1, 5 bases. Germline loops: CDR1 KGHSH, CDR2 LQKENI. V lost 0 bases and J lost 4, with 9 bases in between. This CDR3 region has 15 residues. In nucleotides, the CDR3 is TGTGCCAGCTCACCACCGGGACCGATTAATGAAAAACTGTTTTTT. Protein: CASSPPGPINEKLFF.

The genes are TRBV5-1 and TRBJ2-7; TRBD2 agrees at 10 bases. The CDR3 runs 15 residues. The germline V gene encodes CDR1 SGHRS and CDR2 YFSETQ. Germline trimming cut 0 bases from V and 6 bases from J; bases unmatched to any gene: 6. The CDR3 protein is CASSLVLAGEGEQYF. The CDR3 DNA reads TGCGCCAGCAGCTTGGTTCTAGCGGGAGAGGGCGAGCAGTACTTC.

The V call is TRBV5-4, the J call TRBJ2-1; a possible D gene is TRBD1 (5 bases). Trimming cost V 2 bases and J 5 bases, with 11 bases left between them. Per germline, CDR1 SGHNT and CDR2 YYREEE (reference sequence). This CDR3 comprises 14 residues. CDR3 sequence (DNA): TGTGCCAGCAGCTTTGAGAGACAGAACAATGAGCAGTTCTTC. As protein: CASSFERQNNEQFF. Variable domain in full (rest from reference TRBV5-4 and TRBJ2-1): ETGVTQSPTHLIKTRGQQVTLRCSSQSGHNTVSWYQQALGQGPQFIFQYYREEENGRGNFPPRFSGLQFPNYSSELNVNALELDDSALYLCASSFERQNNEQFFGPGTRLTVL.

The V and J genes are TRBV10-3 and TRBJ2-5; weak D call: TRBD1 (5 bases). Deletions cut 0 bases from V and 5 bases from J, with 10 bases between. The CDR3 is 14 amino acids. Looked up from germline, CDR1 is ENHRY and CDR2 is SYGVKD. The CDR3 sequence is CAISESQGLETQYF. Here the CDR3 DNA reads TGTGCCATCAGTGAGTCCCAGGGCCTGGAGACCCAGTACTTC.

As regards this clone: At one boundary the junction diverges from the germline segment, which might be a read error. The chain recombines TRBV29-1 with TRBJ1-1, with TRBD1 matching over 9 bases. Looked up from germline, CDR1 is SQVTM and CDR2 is ANQGSEA. The CDR3 is made up of 14 amino acids. DNA of the CDR3: TGCAGCGTTCAAGAGACAGGGGGTAACACTGAAGCTTTCTTT. As protein: CSVQETGGNTEAFF.

The chain is built from TRBV5-6 and TRBJ1-4, with TRBD1 matching over 7 bases. CDR3 length equals 14 residues. Germline CDR1 is SGHDT and CDR2 is YYEEEE. Trimming removed 4 bases from V and 7 bases from J; junction bases left unmatched: 7. The CDR3 DNA sequence: TGTGCCAGCAGCCGGGACAGTAATTTTGAAAAACTGTTTTTT. Translated: CASSRDSNFEKLFF.

J is TRBJ1-2 and V is TRBV5-8; D is unresolved. The CDR3 runs to 14 residues. Deletions cut 0 bases from V and 4 bases from J, with 10 bases between. In germline, CDR1 is SGHTS, CDR2 YDEGEE. The CDR3 DNA reads TGTGCCAGCAGCTTGGTGGATTTATTCTATGGCTACACCTTC. This translates into CASSLVDLFYGYTF.

The V and J genes are TRBV4-3 and TRBJ1-6; a possible D gene is TRBD1 (6 bases). The CDR3 contains 15 residues. Germline V lookup: CDR1 LGHNA, CDR2 YSLEER. Trimming took 3 bases from V and 6 from J, leaving 12 bases between them. The CDR3 DNA sequence: TGCGCCAGCAGCCACCTCAGGGGAGGTAATTCACCCCTCCACTTT. This encodes CASSHLRGGNSPLHF.

This sequence joins TRBV5-1 and TRBJ1-4; D is unclear. Trimming cost V 0 bases and J 0 bases, with 3 bases left between them. There are 14 residues in the CDR3. Germline assignment: CDR1 SGHRS and CDR2 YFSETQ. This chain's CDR3 is CASSLDATNEKLFF. As DNA, the CDR3 is TGCGCCAGCAGCTTGGATGCAACTAATGAAAAACTGTTTTTT.

The chain combines TRBV30 with TRBJ2-5, with 9 bases that match TRBD2. CDR1 and CDR2 (germline): GTSNPN, SVGIG (reference sequence). Germline trimming cut 0 bases from V and 6 bases from J; bases unmatched to any gene: 8. The CDR3 is 15 amino acids. The CDR3 sequence is CAWSVRSSGGQTQYF. CDR3 coding DNA: TGTGCCTGGAGTGTACGGAGTAGCGGGGGCCAGACCCAGTACTTC.

V usage is TRBV14 and J usage is TRBJ2-1; 8 positions match TRBD2. CDR3 length equals 16 residues. The V gene's germline CDR1 is SGHDN and CDR2 FVKESK. Germline trimming cut 0 bases from V and 8 bases from J; bases unmatched to any gene: 9. The CDR3 protein is CASSQDTSGLTDEQFF. The CDR3 nucleotides are TGTGCCAGCAGCCAAGACACTAGCGGCCTAACGGATGAGCAGTTCTTC.

The chain is built from TRBV5-1 and TRBJ1-2, with D perhaps TRBD1 (6 bases). The V and J ends lost 0 bases and 1 base respectively, with 16 bases between them. The CDR3 is 17 amino acids. Germline V gene data show CDR1 as SGHRS and CDR2 as YFSETQ. The CDR3 protein is CASSLAVWDTVNYGYTF. The CDR3 DNA reads TGCGCCAGCAGCTTGGCCGTCTGGGACACGGTTAACTATGGCTACACCTTC.

V is TRBV7-6 and J is TRBJ1-4, with 7 bases fitting TRBD1. The V gene end was trimmed by 5 bases and the J gene end by 4 bases; junction bases not matched to a gene: 4. The CDR3 covers 14 residues. The germline V gene has CDR1 SGHVS and CDR2 FNYEAQ. CDR3: CASSQGQFNEKLFF. The CDR3 DNA reads as TGTGCCAGCAGCCAGGGACAGTTTAATGAAAAACTGTTTTTT.

The chain joins TRBV10-3 to TRBJ2-5, with TRBD1 as a possible D gene (6 bases). Germline-derived CDR1 and CDR2 are ENHRY and SYGVKD. Trimming shortened V by 3 bases and J by 4 bases, and 12 bases separated the two germline ends. The CDR3 runs to 14 residues. The CDR3 DNA is TGTGCCATCAGTGAAAGCAGGGGAACAGAGACCCAGTACTTC. Amino acid sequence: CAISESRGTETQYF.

Regarding this clone: Other DNA sequences from this sample encode an identical CDR3 as well. The chain combines TRBV4-1 with TRBJ1-4; no clear D gene. The germline V and J ends were trimmed by 7 bases and 10 bases, with 13 bases remaining between them. The germline V gene encodes CDR1 MGHRA and CDR2 YSYEKL. This CDR3 comprises 12 residues. CDR3 bases: TGCGCCAGCAACCCTCTGGAGGGAAAACTGTTTTTT. Amino acids: CASNPLEGKLFF.

The chain has TRBV9 and TRBJ2-2; tentative D call: TRBD1 (6 bases). There are 15 residues in the CDR3. The V gene lost 0 bases and the J gene lost 4 bases, with 10 bases spanning the gap. The germline V gene encodes CDR1 SGDLS and CDR2 YYNGEE. The CDR3 here is CASSVEHRVTGELFF. In DNA, the CDR3 is TGTGCCAGCAGCGTAGAGCACAGGGTCACCGGGGAGCTGTTTTTT.

The table lists this clone with a count of one. The chain links TRBV5-4 to TRBJ1-5; D might be TRBD1 (5 bases). CDR3 length: 13 residues. Trimming pared 4 bases from V and 4 bases from J, leaving 9 bases between. The germline V gene has CDR1 SGHNT and CDR2 YYREEE (reference sequence). The CDR3 loop is CASSQGLNQPQHF. DNA of the CDR3: TGTGCCAGCAGCCAGGGCCTGAATCAGCCCCAGCATTTT.

The J gene is TRBJ1-6, the V gene TRBV5-1; 7 bases match TRBD1. Per the germline V gene, CDR1 is SGHRS and CDR2 is YFSETQ. The CDR3 sequence is 14 residues long. V lost 3 bases and J lost 8; bases outside the gene matches: 5. CDR3 sequence (DNA): TGCGCCAGCAGCTCCGGGACAGTGGATTCACCCCTCCACTTT. It is translated as CASSSGTVDSPLHF.